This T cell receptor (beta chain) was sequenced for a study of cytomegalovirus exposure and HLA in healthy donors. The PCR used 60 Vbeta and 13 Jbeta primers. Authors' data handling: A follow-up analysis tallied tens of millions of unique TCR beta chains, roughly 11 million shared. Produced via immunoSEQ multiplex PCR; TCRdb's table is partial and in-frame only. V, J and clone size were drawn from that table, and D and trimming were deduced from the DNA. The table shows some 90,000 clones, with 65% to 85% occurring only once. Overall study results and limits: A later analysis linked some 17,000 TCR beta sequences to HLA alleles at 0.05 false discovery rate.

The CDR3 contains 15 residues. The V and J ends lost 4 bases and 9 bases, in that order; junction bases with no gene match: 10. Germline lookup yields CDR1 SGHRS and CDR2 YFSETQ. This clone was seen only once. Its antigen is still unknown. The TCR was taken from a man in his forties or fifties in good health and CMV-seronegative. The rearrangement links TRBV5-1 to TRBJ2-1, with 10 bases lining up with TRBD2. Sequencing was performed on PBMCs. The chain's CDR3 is CASSIYLAGDGEQFF. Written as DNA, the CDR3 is TGCGCCAGCAGCATATATCTAGCGGGAGACGGTGAGCAGTTCTTC.